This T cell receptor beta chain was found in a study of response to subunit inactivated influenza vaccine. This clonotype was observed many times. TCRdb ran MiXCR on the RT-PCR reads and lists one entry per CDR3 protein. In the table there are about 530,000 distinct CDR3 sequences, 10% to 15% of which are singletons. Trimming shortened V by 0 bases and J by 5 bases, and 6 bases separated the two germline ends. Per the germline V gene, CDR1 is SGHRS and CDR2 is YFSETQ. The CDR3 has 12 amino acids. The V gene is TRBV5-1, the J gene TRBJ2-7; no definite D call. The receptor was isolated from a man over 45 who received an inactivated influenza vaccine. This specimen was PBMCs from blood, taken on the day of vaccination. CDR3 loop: CASSLGVNEQYF. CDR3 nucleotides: TGCGCCAGCAGCTTGGGAGTAAACGAGCAGTACTTC.